Listed below are T cell receptor beta chains from one sample, sequenced in a study of Ad26.COV2.S vaccination and SARS-CoV-2 variants. Produced via immunoSEQ multiplex PCR; TCRdb's table is partial and in-frame only. The sample lists roughly 320,000 clones; about nine tenths were seen once. Sequenced here: peripheral blood, sampled in a trial of Ad26.COV2.S vaccine versus placebo. Source of these receptors: a person between 18 and 59 years old who received the Ad26.COV2.S COVID-19 vaccine or a placebo. CDR3s include the opening cysteine and the closing phenylalanine or tryptophan. D genes are given only for firm matches. The listing skips clone size in some rows; elsewhere it reads once, few, many or a size class.

TRBJ1-1	14	few	.	TRBV11-1	CASSASGVNTEAFF	TGTGCCAGCAGCGCGTCAGGGGTGAACACTGAAGCTTTCTTT
TRBJ1-1	14	.	.	TRBV18	CASSPRYRNTEAFF	TGTGCCAGCTCACCCCGGTACAGGAACACTGAAGCTTTCTTT
TRBJ1-2	12	.	.	TRBV30	CAWSVRGNGYTF	TGTGCCTGGAGTGTGAGGGGGAATGGCTACACCTTC
TRBJ2-5	13	.	.	TRBV18	CASSPSHGETQYF	TGTGCCAGCTCACCAAGTCACGGGGAGACCCAGTACTTC
TRBJ2-1	14	.	.	TRBV7-9	CASSLAPGTQDQFF	TGTGCCAGCAGCTTAGCCCCCGGGACCCAGGACCAGTTCTTC
TRBJ2-5	14	.	.	TRBV18	CASSPGRSQETQYF	TGTGCCAGCTCACCAGGGAGGTCACAAGAGACCCAGTACTTC
TRBJ2-5	14	.	.	TRBV7-9	CASSSLRGRETQYF	TGTGCCAGCAGCTCGCTCCGGGGGCGGGAGACCCAGTACTTC
TRBJ1-5	15	once	.	TRBV18	CASSPQTGPNQPQHF	TGTGCCAGCTCACCACAGACGGGCCCAAATCAGCCCCAGCATTTT
TRBJ1-5	17	.	.	TRBV19	CASSTTGTGSFGQPQHF	TGTGCCAGTAGTACCACAGGGACGGGGAGTTTTGGTCAGCCCCAGCATTTT
TRBJ2-1	16	.	.	TRBV4-3	CASSPKTGPSYNEQFF	TGCGCCAGCAGCCCTAAAACAGGGCCCTCCTACAATGAGCAGTTCTTC
TRBJ1-1	15	.	.	TRBV6-5	CASTNKGYWNTEAFF	TGTGCCAGCACCAACAAAGGGTACTGGAACACTGAAGCTTTCTTT
TRBJ2-1	15	.	.	TRBV6-2/TRBV6-3	CASSAQGFGYNEQFF	TGTGCCAGCAGTGCCCAGGGCTTTGGCTACAATGAGCAGTTCTTC
TRBJ2-1	15	.	TRBD2	TRBV4-2	CASSQDTGLANEQFF	TGTGCCAGCAGCCAAGATACGGGACTAGCCAATGAGCAGTTCTTC
TRBJ1-5	14	few	.	TRBV20-1	CSASHTRRNQPQHF	TGCAGTGCTAGTCACACGAGGCGCAATCAGCCCCAGCATTTT
TRBJ1-4	15	.	.	TRBV5-1	CASSLGQGRNEKLFF	TGCGCCAGCAGCTTGGGTCAGGGGAGGAATGAAAAACTGTTTTTT
TRBJ2-7	18	.	TRBD2	TRBV23-1	CASTLTGLAGRSSYEQYF	TGCGCCAGCACCCTCACGGGGCTAGCGGGGCGATCTTCCTACGAGCAGTACTTC
TRBJ2-5	15	.	TRBD2	TRBV5-1	CASSRNSGGQETQYF	TGCGCCAGCAGCCGGAATAGCGGGGGGCAAGAGACCCAGTACTTC
TRBJ1-5	15	.	.	TRBV6-1	CASSEVAGRDQPQHF	TGTGCCAGCAGTGAAGTAGCAGGTCGCGATCAGCCCCAGCATTTT
TRBJ1-6	16	.	.	TRBV7-3	CASSLTGLWNNSPLHF	TGTGCCAGCAGCTTAACGGGCCTTTGGAATAATTCACCCCTCCACTTT
TRBJ2-6	16	.	.	TRBV30	CAWSLAQGSGANVLTF	TGTGCCTGGAGTTTAGCCCAGGGTTCTGGGGCCAACGTCCTGACTTTC
TRBJ1-2	15	.	TRBD1	TRBV3-1/TRBV3-2	CASSLKTGGAGGYTF	TGTGCCAGCAGCCTCAAGACAGGGGGCGCCGGTGGCTACACCTTC
TRBJ2-6	14	.	.	TRBV30	CAWSLVAGANVLTF	TGTGCCTGGAGTTTGGTTGCGGGGGCCAACGTCCTGACTTTC
TRBJ1-1	15	.	.	TRBV6-5	CASSLLGGMNTEAFF	TGTGCCAGCAGTCTCCTTGGGGGCATGAACACTGAAGCTTTCTTT
TRBJ1-2	15	once	.	TRBV7-2	CASTVGPEANYGYTF	TGTGCCAGCACCGTAGGTCCAGAAGCTAACTATGGCTACACCTTC
TRBJ1-2	13	.	.	TRBV24-1	CATSDPLGLGYTF	TGTGCCACCAGTGATCCGCTGGGGCTTGGCTACACCTTC
TRBJ1-1	14	few	.	TRBV3-1/TRBV3-2	CASSQVSGNTEAFF	TGTGCCAGCAGCCAAGTATCAGGGAACACTGAAGCTTTCTTT
TRBJ2-1	15	.	TRBD2	TRBV27	CASSLLAGGSNEQFF	TGTGCCAGCAGTCTCCTAGCGGGGGGGAGCAATGAGCAGTTCTTC
TRBJ1-2	11	.	.	TRBV20-1	CSVEQGYGYTF	TGCAGTGTTGAACAGGGCTATGGCTACACCTTC